The next 28 T cell receptor beta chains were all read from a single sample in a study of control samples from healthy donors and cancer patients. Generated by immunoSEQ multiplex PCR, the TCRdb table keeps only in-frame clones and is missing some. The sample consists of 260,000 or so clones, approximately 80% of them appearing once. Sequenced material: PBMCs. The source of these receptors is a woman aged 55-70 years with lung cancer.

As concerns this clone: Different DNA sequences within this sample yield the same CDR3. The V gene is TRBV5-4, the J gene TRBJ1-5; D is unclear. This CDR3 contains 12 residues. V shed 0 bases and J shed 5 bases, with 3 bases lying between them. The germline V gene encodes CDR1 SGHNT and CDR2 YYREEE (reference sequence). The CDR3 loop reads CASSLDDQPQHF. CDR3 sequence (DNA): TGTGCCAGCAGCTTGGACGATCAGCCCCAGCATTTT.

A word on this clone: One end of the junction is discordant with germline, which a read error may explain. This chain uses TRBV7-7 with TRBJ1-3; D gene ambiguous. Per the germline V gene, CDR1 is SSHAT and CDR2 is FNYEAQ (reference sequence). The CDR3 runs 17 residues. CDR3 in amino acids: CASSFGPLGTSGNTIYF. The CDR3 bases are TGTGCTAGCAGCTTCGGTCCTCTGGGAACCTCCGGAAACACCATATATTTT.

The gene calls are TRBV7-9 and TRBJ2-6; 7 bases map to TRBD1. The junction had 3 bases not matched to a gene; V was cut back by 3 bases and J by 1 base. CDR3 length: 16 amino acids. The germline gives CDR1 SEHNR, CDR2 FQNEAQ (reference sequence). In DNA form, the CDR3 reads TGTGCCAGCAGCTTTTACAGGGGTTCTGGGGCCAACGTCCTGACTTTC. Its translation is CASSFYRGSGANVLTF.

The gene calls are TRBV2 and TRBJ1-5, with a weak D call TRBD1 (5 bases). V shed 4 bases and J shed 7 bases, with 20 bases lying between them. CDR1 is SNHLY, CDR2 FYNNEI, per germline. The CDR3 runs 16 residues. CDR3 amino acids: CASSGSAGRVGQPQHF. The CDR3 DNA reads TGTGCCAGCAGTGGGTCGGCGGGGCGAGTGGGGCAGCCCCAGCATTTT.

V usage is TRBV24-1 and J usage is TRBJ1-2; D gene uncertain. Germline V gives CDR1 KGHDR, CDR2 SFDVKD. This CDR3 has 13 residues. With 4 bases removed from V and 4 bases from J, the gap between germline ends came to 9 bases. CDR3 amino acids: CATSDHGSYGYTF. The DNA for the CDR3 is TGTGCCACCAGTGACCATGGCTCCTATGGCTACACCTTC.

The rearrangement uses TRBV7-5 and TRBJ1-3; the table's D gene call, TRBD1, was not cross checked with the DNA. TRBV7-5 has pseudogene status. The CDR3 runs 15 residues. For the CDR3, the DNA is TGTGTCAGAAACCAACAGGGGGCTGTTGGAAACACCATATATTTT. It specifies CVRNQQGAVGNTIYF.

The chain joins TRBV2 to TRBJ1-2; D not certain. Between the trimmed V and J ends, which lost 2 bases and 6 bases, there was a span of 13 bases. The germline gives CDR1 SNHLY, CDR2 FYNNEI. This CDR3 comprises 14 residues. The CDR3, as DNA: TGTGCCAGCAGTGAAAGCGTGGGATTGGATGGCTACACCTTC. It is translated as CASSESVGLDGYTF.

In regard to this clone: Other DNA sequences from this sample encode an identical CDR3 as well. The V call is TRBV7-9, the J call TRBJ2-5; 7 bases line up with TRBD1. The CDR3 contains 14 residues. V shed 4 bases and J 4 bases; nucleotides not matched to a gene: 6. CDR1 is SEHNR, CDR2 FQNEAQ, per germline (reference sequence). The CDR3 DNA reads TGTGCCAGCAGCTCCACAGGGGTTGGAGAGACCCAGTACTTC. Translation: CASSSTGVGETQYF.

V gene TRBV27 combines with J gene TRBJ1-1; D is possibly TRBD1 (5 bases). The V gene's germline CDR1 is MNHEY and CDR2 SMNVEV (reference sequence). V dropped 3 bases and J dropped 1 base, with 9 bases sitting between them. This CDR3 is built from 14 residues. The CDR3 reads CASSFIQGNTEAFF. CDR3 nucleotide sequence: TGTGCCAGCAGTTTTATCCAGGGGAACACTGAAGCTTTCTTT.

The rearrangement links TRBV11-2 to TRBJ2-2, with D possibly TRBD1 on 6 matching bases. V was cut by 3 bases and J by 4 bases, with 9 bases left in between. Germline CDR1 SGHAT, CDR2 FQNNGV. This CDR3 spans 14 amino acids. Here the CDR3 reads CASSFAGVTGELFF. In DNA, the CDR3 is TGTGCCAGCAGCTTCGCAGGGGTCACCGGGGAGCTGTTTTTT.

The rearrangement links TRBV11-2 to TRBJ2-7, with no clear D. The CDR3 contains 14 residues. CDR1 is SGHAT, CDR2 FQNNGV, per germline. Trimming removed 1 base from V and 3 bases from J, with 10 bases in between. The CDR3 loop reads CASSLGPQGYEQYF. The CDR3 region has the DNA TGTGCCAGCAGCTTAGGTCCCCAAGGCTACGAGCAGTACTTC.

This rearrangement joins TRBV12-3 or TRBV12-4 to TRBJ1-2, with TRBD1 matching over 7 bases. There are 13 residues in the CDR3. The ends lost 6 bases at V and 3 bases at J; junction bases unmatched: 4. CDR3 sequence: CASSPTGDYGYTF. DNA for the CDR3: TGTGCCAGCAGCCCTACAGGGGACTATGGCTACACCTTC.

CDR3: CASSVGDNSYEQYF. CDR3 in DNA: TGTGCCAGCAGCGTGGGGGACAATTCCTACGAGCAGTACTTC. V is TRBV27 and J is TRBJ2-7; D possibly corresponds to TRBD1 (6 bases). CDR1 is MNHEY, CDR2 SMNVEV, per germline (reference sequence). Trimming removed 6 bases from V and 1 base from J, with 13 bases in between. There are 14 residues in the CDR3.

The rearrangement uses TRBV19 and TRBJ1-1, with a tentative D call TRBD1 (5 bases). Trimming took off 7 bases at V and 4 bases at J, with 22 bases between the two ends. The germline CDR1 and CDR2 sequences are LNHDA and SQIVND (reference sequence). The CDR3 sequence is 16 residues long. The CDR3 sequence: CASNTGTSAMGTEAFF. The CDR3 bases are TGTGCCAGTAATACTGGGACCTCGGCTATGGGCACTGAAGCTTTCTTT.

The J gene is TRBJ1-2, the V gene TRBV2; 9 bases map to TRBD1. The CDR3 has 16 amino acids. V trimming: 4 bases; J trimming: 3 bases; junction bases outside the gene matches: 9. CDR1 is SNHLY, CDR2 FYNNEI, per germline. CDR3 amino acids: CASSVFRTGEDYGYTF. In DNA, the CDR3 is TGTGCCAGCAGTGTATTCCGGACAGGGGAGGACTATGGCTACACCTTC. The whole variable domain, remainder taken from reference TRBV2 and TRBJ1-2, is EPEVTQTPSHQVTQMGQEVILRCVPISNHLYFYWYRQILGQKVEFLVSFYNNEISEKSEIFDDQFSVERPDGSNFTLKIRSTKLEDSAMYFCASSVFRTGEDYGYTFGSGTRLTVV.

This sequence joins TRBV5-1 and TRBJ2-5; 8 positions agree with TRBD1. With V trimmed by 4 bases and J by 6 bases, 11 bases remained unmatched. The CDR3 has 15 amino acids. Germline CDR1 SGHRS, CDR2 YFSETQ. The CDR3, as DNA: TGCGCCAGCAGCGTACCGTCGGGACAGGCAAAGACCCAGTACTTC. Protein product: CASSVPSGQAKTQYF.

This chain links TRBV9 with TRBJ2-1; 10 positions agree with TRBD2. V dropped 0 bases and J dropped 10; count of bases not matched to a gene: 10. Germline loops: CDR1 SGDLS, CDR2 YYNGEE. This CDR3 is built from 16 residues. As DNA, the CDR3 is TGTGCCAGCAGCGTAGACGCTAGCGGGAGTCTGAGGGAGCAGTTCTTC. It encodes CASSVDASGSLREQFF.

The CDR3: CASTKLAGATDTQYF. The DNA of the CDR3 is TGTGCCAGCACCAAACTAGCGGGGGCCACAGATACGCAGTATTTT. The chain links TRBV9 to TRBJ2-3, with 11 bases fitting TRBD2. There are 15 residues in the CDR3. J was trimmed by 2 bases and V by 6 bases; bases with no gene match: 5. From germline, CDR1 is SGDLS and CDR2 YYNGEE.

The rearrangement links TRBV7-3 to TRBJ2-1; 9 bases are a match to TRBD1. The CDR3 loop spans 14 amino acids. The V segment lost 3 bases and the J segment 5 bases; nucleotides outside the gene matches: 2. CDR1 SGHTA and CDR2 FQGTGA come from the germline V gene. CDR3 DNA sequence: TGTGCCAGCAGCTTCCGGGACAGGGACAATGAGCAGTTCTTC. Protein: CASSFRDRDNEQFF.

The chain employs TRBV12-3 or TRBV12-4 and TRBJ1-5; D gene unclear. The length of the CDR3 is 13 residues. V was trimmed by 7 bases and J by 3 bases, leaving 10 bases between them. This CDR3 is CASTRTINQPQHF. DNA of the CDR3: TGTGCCAGCACCAGGACGATCAATCAGCCCCAGCATTTT.

For the CDR3, the DNA is TGCGCCAGCAGCCCGGGACAGGGCCTCTACGAGCAGTACTTC. Its translation is CASSPGQGLYEQYF. The V call is TRBV5-1, the J call TRBJ2-7, with 9 positions matching TRBD1. Germline CDR1 reads SGHRS; CDR2 reads YFSETQ. The V gene end was trimmed by 4 bases and the J gene end by 3 bases; junction bases not matched to a gene: 5. CDR3 length: 14 amino acids.

The chain combines TRBV4-2 with TRBJ1-5, with D tentatively TRBD1 (6 bases). The CDR3 sequence is 14 residues long. Germline CDR1 LGHNA, CDR2 YNFKEQ. V was clipped by 6 bases and J by 3 bases, with 12 bases between them. The CDR3 is CASSLGGSNQPQHF. CDR3 nucleotide sequence: TGTGCCAGCAGTCTAGGGGGGTCCAATCAGCCCCAGCATTTT.

The chain carries TRBV5-1 and TRBJ1-1; D unresolved. CDR1 and CDR2 (germline): SGHRS, YFSETQ. This CDR3 is 14 amino acids long. Trimming cost V 1 base and J 8 bases, with 15 bases left between them. CDR3: CASSLPSARTEAFF. The CDR3, as DNA: TGCGCCAGCAGCTTGCCATCTGCACGGACCGAAGCTTTCTTT.

The chain links TRBV28 to TRBJ1-2, with a weak D call TRBD1 (6 bases). CDR1 and CDR2 from the germline V gene are MDHEN and SYDVKM. Trimming shortened V by 6 bases and J by 13 bases, and 24 bases separated the two germline ends. The CDR3 has 14 residues. CDR3 DNA: TGTGCCAGCAGCTTAGACGTGGGACACCTCTCGTTCACCTTC. Translated: CASSLDVGHLSFTF.

This chain links TRBV3-1 (or the pseudogene TRBV3-2) with TRBJ2-7, with D possibly called TRBD1 or TRBD2 (5 bases each). Germline lookup yields CDR1 LGHDT and CDR2 YNNKEL (reference sequence). This CDR3 is 13 amino acids long. The V end was cut by 5 bases, the J end by 9 bases, with 17 bases between. This CDR3 is CASSVSGTQRQYF. In DNA, the CDR3 is TGTGCCAGCAGCGTGTCCGGGACCCAGAGGCAGTACTTC.

The V and J genes are TRBV7-9 and TRBJ1-1; 8 bases match TRBD1. This CDR3 comprises 14 residues. The V gene end was trimmed by 4 bases and the J gene end by 4 bases; junction bases not matched to a gene: 5. Germline V gene sequence: CDR1 SEHNR, CDR2 FQNEAQ (reference sequence). The CDR3 sequence: CASSSQGASTEAFF. The CDR3 coding sequence is TGTGCCAGCAGCTCCCAGGGGGCCAGCACTGAAGCTTTCTTT.

The chain is built from TRBV5-4 and TRBJ2-1; D tentatively reads TRBD1 or TRBD2 (6 bases each). Trimming removed 0 bases at V and 15 bases at J, with 22 bases between. The CDR3 loop spans 15 amino acids. In germline, CDR1 is SGHNT, CDR2 YYREEE (reference sequence). CDR3 coding DNA: TGTGCCAGCAGCTTGGAGGCAGGGGACGTGGGGGGTCGGTTCTTC. It yields the protein CASSLEAGDVGGRFF.

V gene TRBV3-1 (or the pseudogene TRBV3-2) combines with J gene TRBJ2-2; possible D gene TRBD2, 5 bases. V dropped 4 bases and J dropped 5 bases, with 8 bases sitting between them. CDR3 size: 13 residues. CDR1 and CDR2 (germline): LGHDT, YNNKEL (reference sequence). The CDR3 bases are TGTGCCAGCAGCCCTTGGAGGACCGGGGAGCTGTTTTTT. Encoded protein: CASSPWRTGELFF.